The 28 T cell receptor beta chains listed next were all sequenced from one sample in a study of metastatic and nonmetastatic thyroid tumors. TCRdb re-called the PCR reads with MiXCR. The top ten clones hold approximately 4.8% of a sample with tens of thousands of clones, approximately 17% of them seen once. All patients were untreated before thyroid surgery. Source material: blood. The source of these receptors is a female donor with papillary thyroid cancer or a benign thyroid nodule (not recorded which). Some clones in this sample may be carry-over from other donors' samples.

CDR3 nucleotides: TGTGCCAGCATTTTTGGGGGGAGTAATCAGCCCCAGCATTTT. This sequence encodes CASIFGGSNQPQHF. This sequence joins TRBV12-3 or TRBV12-4 and TRBJ1-5, with D perhaps TRBD1 (5 bases). The CDR3 length is 14 residues. V lost 7 bases to trimming and J lost 4 bases, with 14 bases between them.

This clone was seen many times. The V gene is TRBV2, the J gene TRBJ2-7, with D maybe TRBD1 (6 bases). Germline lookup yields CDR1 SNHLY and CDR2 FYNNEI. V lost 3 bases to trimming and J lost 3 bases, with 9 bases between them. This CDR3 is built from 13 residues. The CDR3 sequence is CASSDRRGYEQYF. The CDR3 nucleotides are TGTGCCAGCAGTGATCGCAGGGGCTACGAGCAGTACTTC.

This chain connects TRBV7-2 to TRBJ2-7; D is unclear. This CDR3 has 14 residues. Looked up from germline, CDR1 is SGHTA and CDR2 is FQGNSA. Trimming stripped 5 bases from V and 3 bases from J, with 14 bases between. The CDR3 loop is CASSLMIGFYEQYF. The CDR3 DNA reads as TGTGCCAGCAGCCTTATGATTGGTTTCTACGAGCAGTACTTC.

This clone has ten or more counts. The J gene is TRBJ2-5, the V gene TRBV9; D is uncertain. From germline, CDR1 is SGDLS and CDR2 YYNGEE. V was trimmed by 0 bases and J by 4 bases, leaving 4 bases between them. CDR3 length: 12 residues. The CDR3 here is CASSVDRETQYF. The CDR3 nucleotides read TGTGCCAGCAGCGTAGACCGAGAGACCCAGTACTTC.

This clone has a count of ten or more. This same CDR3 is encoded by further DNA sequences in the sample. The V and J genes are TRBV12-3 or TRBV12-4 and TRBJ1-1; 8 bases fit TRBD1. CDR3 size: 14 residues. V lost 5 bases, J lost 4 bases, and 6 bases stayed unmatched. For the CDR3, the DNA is TGTGCCAGCAGTCGGGACACAGGGGGCACTGAAGCTTTCTTT. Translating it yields CASSRDTGGTEAFF.

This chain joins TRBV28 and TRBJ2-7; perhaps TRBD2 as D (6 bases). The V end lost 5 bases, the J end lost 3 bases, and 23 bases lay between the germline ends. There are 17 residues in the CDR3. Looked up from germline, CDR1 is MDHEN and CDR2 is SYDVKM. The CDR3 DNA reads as TGTGCCAGCAGTCCGCCTTTGTGGACTATCGGGAACTACGAGCAGTACTTC. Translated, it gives CASSPPLWTIGNYEQYF.

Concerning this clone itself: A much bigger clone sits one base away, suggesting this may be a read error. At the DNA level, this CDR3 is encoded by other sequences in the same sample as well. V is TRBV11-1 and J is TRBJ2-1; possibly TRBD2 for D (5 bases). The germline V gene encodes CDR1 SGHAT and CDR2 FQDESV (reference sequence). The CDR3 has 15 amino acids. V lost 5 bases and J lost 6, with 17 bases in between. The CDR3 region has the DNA TGTGCCAGCAGCCCTCCTGGGCTAGCTCCCAATGAGCAGTTCTTC. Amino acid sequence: CASSPPGLAPNEQFF.

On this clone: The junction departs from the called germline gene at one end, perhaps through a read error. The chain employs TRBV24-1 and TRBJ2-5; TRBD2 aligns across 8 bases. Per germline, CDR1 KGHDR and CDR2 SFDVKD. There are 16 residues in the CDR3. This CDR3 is CATCEPSGGRLGTQYF. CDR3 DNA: TGTGCCACCTGTGAACCCAGCGGGGGACGTCTGGGGACCCAGTACTTC.

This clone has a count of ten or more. This chain's CDR3 is CASKKPRSYEQYF. The DNA for the CDR3 is TGTGCCAGCAAGAAACCCCGCTCCTACGAGCAGTACTTC. The rearrangement uses TRBV2 and TRBJ2-7; D ambiguous. V lost 7 bases to trimming and J lost 0 bases, with 10 bases between them. This CDR3 has 13 residues. The V gene's germline CDR1 is SNHLY and CDR2 FYNNEI.

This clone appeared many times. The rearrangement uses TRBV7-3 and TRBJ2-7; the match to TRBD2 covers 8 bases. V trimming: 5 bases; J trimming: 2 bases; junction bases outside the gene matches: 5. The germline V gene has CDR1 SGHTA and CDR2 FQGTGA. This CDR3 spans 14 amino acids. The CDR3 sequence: CASSPRGGPYEQYF. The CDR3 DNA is TGTGCCAGCAGCCCCCGGGGGGGACCCTACGAGCAGTACTTC.

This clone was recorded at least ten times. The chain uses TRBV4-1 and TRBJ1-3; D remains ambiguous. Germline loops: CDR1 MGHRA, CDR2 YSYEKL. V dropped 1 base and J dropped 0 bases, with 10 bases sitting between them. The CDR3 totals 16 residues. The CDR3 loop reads CASSQGTQSSGNTIYF. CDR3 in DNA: TGCGCCAGCAGCCAAGGGACTCAGAGCTCTGGAAACACCATATATTTT.

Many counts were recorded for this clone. The CDR3 sequence is CASSGQGAEYGYTF. In DNA form, the CDR3 reads TGTGCCAGCAGCGGACAGGGGGCGGAGTATGGCTACACCTTC. The gene calls are TRBV2 and TRBJ1-2; the match to TRBD1 covers 11 bases. The CDR3 spans 14 residues. The germline V gene encodes CDR1 SNHLY and CDR2 FYNNEI. The V and J ends lost 6 bases and 5 bases, in that order; junction bases with no gene match: 5. The whole variable domain, filled in from reference TRBV2 and TRBJ1-2, reads EPEVTQTPSHQVTQMGQEVILRCVPISNHLYFYWYRQILGQKVEFLVSFYNNEISEKSEIFDDQFSVERPDGSNFTLKIRSTKLEDSAMYFCASSGQGAEYGYTFGSGTRLTVV.

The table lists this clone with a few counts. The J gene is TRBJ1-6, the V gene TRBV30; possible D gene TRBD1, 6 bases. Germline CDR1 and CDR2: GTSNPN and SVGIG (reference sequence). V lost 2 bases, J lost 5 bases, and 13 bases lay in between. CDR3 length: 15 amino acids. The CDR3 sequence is CAWSSLRTDNSPLHF. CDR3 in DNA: TGTGCCTGGAGTAGTTTGAGGACAGATAATTCACCCCTCCACTTT.

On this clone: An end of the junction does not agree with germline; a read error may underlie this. The CDR3 coding sequence is TGCAGTGCTGGAAGATGGGACTCACCCATCCACTTT. Its translation is CSAGRWDSPIHF. The rearrangement uses TRBV20-1 and TRBJ1-6; possibly TRBD1 for D (5 bases). CDR1 and CDR2 from the germline V gene are DFQATT and SNEGSKA (reference sequence). The length of the CDR3 is 12 residues.

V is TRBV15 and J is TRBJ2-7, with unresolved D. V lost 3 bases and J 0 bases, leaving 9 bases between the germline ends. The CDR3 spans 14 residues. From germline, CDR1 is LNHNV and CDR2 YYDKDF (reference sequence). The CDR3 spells CATSSGTASYEQYF. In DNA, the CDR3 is TGTGCCACCAGCAGTGGTACAGCCTCCTACGAGCAGTACTTC.

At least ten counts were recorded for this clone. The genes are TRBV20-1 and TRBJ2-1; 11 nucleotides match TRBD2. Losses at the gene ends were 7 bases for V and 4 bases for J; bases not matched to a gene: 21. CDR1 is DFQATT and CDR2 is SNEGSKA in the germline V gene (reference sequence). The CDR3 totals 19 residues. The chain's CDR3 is CSGEGGTSGWRGDYNEQFF. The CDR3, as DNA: TGCAGTGGGGAAGGCGGGACTAGCGGTTGGAGGGGGGATTACAATGAGCAGTTCTTC.

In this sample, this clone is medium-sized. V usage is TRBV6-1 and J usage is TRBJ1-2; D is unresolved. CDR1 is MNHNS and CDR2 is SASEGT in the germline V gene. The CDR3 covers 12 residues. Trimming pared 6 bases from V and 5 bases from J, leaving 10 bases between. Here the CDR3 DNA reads TGTGCCAGCAGGGGCCCTTATTATGGCTACACCTTC. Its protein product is CASRGPYYGYTF.

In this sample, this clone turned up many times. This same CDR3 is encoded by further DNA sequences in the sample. The CDR3 reads CSVEGGTGSVEQYF. The CDR3 DNA reads TGCAGCGTTGAGGGGGGGACAGGGAGCGTCGAGCAGTACTTC. J is TRBJ2-7 and V is TRBV29-1; 9 bases map to TRBD1. Unmatched junction bases numbered 9, after V lost 3 bases and J lost 6 bases. The germline gives CDR1 SQVTM, CDR2 ANQGSEA. This CDR3 spans 14 amino acids.

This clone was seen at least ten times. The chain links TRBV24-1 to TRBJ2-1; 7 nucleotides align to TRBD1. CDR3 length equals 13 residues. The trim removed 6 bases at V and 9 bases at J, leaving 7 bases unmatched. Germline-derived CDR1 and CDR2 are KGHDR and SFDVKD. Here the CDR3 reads CATSRDRDSEQFF. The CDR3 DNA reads TGTGCCACCAGTAGAGACCGGGACAGTGAGCAGTTCTTC.

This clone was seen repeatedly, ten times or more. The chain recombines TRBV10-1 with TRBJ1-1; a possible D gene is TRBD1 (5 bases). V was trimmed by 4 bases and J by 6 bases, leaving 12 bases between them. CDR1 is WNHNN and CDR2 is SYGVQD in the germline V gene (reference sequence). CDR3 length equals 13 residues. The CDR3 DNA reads TGCGCCAGCAGTGCGACCGACAGACCTGAAGCTTTCTTT. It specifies CASSATDRPEAFF.

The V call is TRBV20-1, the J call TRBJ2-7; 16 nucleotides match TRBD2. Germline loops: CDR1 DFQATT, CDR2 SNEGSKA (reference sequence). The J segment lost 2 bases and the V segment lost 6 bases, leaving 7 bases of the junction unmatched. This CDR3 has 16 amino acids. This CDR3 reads CSAQSGTSGRAYEQYF. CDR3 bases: TGCAGTGCACAATCCGGGACTAGCGGGAGGGCCTACGAGCAGTACTTC.

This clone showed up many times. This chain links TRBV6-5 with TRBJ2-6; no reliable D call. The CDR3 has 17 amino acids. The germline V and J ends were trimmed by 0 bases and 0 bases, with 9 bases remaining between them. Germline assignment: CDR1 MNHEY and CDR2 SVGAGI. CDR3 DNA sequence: TGTGCCAGCAGTTACTCCGGCGGTAACTCTGGGGCCAACGTCCTGACTTTC. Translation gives CASSYSGGNSGANVLTF.

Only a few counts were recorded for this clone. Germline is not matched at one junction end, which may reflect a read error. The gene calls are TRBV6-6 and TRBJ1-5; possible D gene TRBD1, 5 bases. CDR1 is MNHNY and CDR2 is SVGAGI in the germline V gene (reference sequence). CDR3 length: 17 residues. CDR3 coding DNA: TGTGTCAGCAGTTACGACTATCAGGGATCTGGTTCCCAGCCCCAGCATTTT. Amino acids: CVSSYDYQGSGSQPQHF.

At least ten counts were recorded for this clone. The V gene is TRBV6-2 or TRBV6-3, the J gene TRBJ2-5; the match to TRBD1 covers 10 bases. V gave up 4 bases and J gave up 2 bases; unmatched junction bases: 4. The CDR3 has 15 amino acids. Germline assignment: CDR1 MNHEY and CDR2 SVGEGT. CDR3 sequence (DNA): TGTGCCAGCAGTTGGGGACAGGGGATACAAGAGACCCAGTACTTC. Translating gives CASSWGQGIQETQYF.

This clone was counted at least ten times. The CDR3 sequence: CASSLVVGDQGGELFF. In nucleotides, the CDR3 is TGCGCCAGCAGCTTGGTCGTAGGGGATCAGGGCGGGGAGCTGTTTTTT. The V gene is TRBV5-1, the J gene TRBJ2-2; TRBD1 might be the D (5 bases). This CDR3 spans 16 amino acids. The germline CDR1 and CDR2 sequences are SGHRS and YFSETQ. The V gene lost 0 bases and the J gene lost 7 bases, with 16 bases spanning the gap.

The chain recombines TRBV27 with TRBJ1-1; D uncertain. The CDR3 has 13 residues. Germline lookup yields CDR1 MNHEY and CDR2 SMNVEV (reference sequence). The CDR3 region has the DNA TGTGACAGAAGTTCGCTTCGGGGAACTGAAGCTTTCTTT. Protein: CDRSSLRGTEAFF.

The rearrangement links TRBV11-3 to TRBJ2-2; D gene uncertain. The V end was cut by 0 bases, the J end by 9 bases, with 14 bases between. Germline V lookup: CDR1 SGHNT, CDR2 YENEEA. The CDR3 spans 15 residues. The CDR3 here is CASSLDEACTWELFF. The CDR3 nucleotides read TGTGCCAGCAGCTTAGACGAGGCTTGTACCTGGGAGCTGTTTTTT.

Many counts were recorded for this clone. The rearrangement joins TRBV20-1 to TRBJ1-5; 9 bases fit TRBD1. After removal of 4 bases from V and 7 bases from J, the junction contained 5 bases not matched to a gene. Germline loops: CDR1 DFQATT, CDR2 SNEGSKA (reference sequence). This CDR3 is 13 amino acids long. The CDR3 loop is CSANGDRAQPQHF. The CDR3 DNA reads TGCAGTGCTAACGGGGACAGGGCACAGCCCCAGCATTTT.